Following are 19 T cell receptor beta chains from one sample sequenced in a study of T cell repertoires in cytomegalovirus infection. TCRdb re-analysed the reads in MiXCR, keeping a single row per CDR3 protein. The table shows around 300,000 distinct CDR3 sequences, with roughly 21% occurring only once. The antigens for these receptors are not known. Sequences were derived from cultured PBMCs, sampled from culture after CMV antigen stimulation. Receptors originate from a human donor in good health (CMV status not recorded). Some clones in this sample may be carry-over from other donors' samples.

This clonotype was detected many times. The chain combines TRBV7-2 with TRBJ2-1, with D perhaps given as TRBD1 or TRBD2 (5 bases each). CDR1 and CDR2 (germline): SGHTA, FQGNSA. This CDR3 region has 12 residues. Trimming took 6 bases from V and 6 from J, leaving 9 bases between them. CDR3 sequence reads: CASRTRGNEQFF. The CDR3 bases are TGTGCCAGCAGAACTAGGGGCAATGAGCAGTTCTTC.

The chain joins TRBV28 to TRBJ2-5; no clear D gene. V was trimmed by 5 bases and J by 10 bases, leaving 14 bases between them. This CDR3 region has 12 residues. Looked up from germline, CDR1 is MDHEN and CDR2 is SYDVKM. The DNA for the CDR3 is TGTGCCAGCAGTGGCGCACGTGTCGACCAGTACTTC. It yields the protein CASSGARVDQYF.

This clonotype has ten or more counts. The chain employs TRBV12-3 or TRBV12-4 and TRBJ2-6; D is undetermined. Trimming shortened V by 7 bases and J by 0 bases, and 7 bases separated the two germline ends. The CDR3 runs to 14 residues. This chain's CDR3 is CASIVASGANVLTF. CDR3 DNA: TGTGCCAGCATAGTGGCCTCTGGGGCCAACGTCCTGACTTTC.

This clonotype was observed a few times. The chain combines TRBV28 with TRBJ1-1; 8 nucleotides match TRBD1. In germline, CDR1 is MDHEN, CDR2 SYDVKM. Trimming removed 7 bases from V and 1 base from J; junction bases left unmatched: 8. This CDR3 comprises 15 residues. CDR3 coding DNA: TGTGCCAGCACCTCCGGGGGACAGGAGAACACTGAAGCTTTCTTT. It is translated as CASTSGGQENTEAFF.

This clonotype turned up a few times. The chain is built from TRBV20-1 and TRBJ2-7; D might be TRBD2 (6 bases). CDR1 and CDR2 (germline): DFQATT, SNEGSKA (reference sequence). Trimming left V 5 bases short and J 0 bases short, with 14 bases between. The length of the CDR3 is 14 residues. CDR3: CSAPKGRLSYEQYF. The CDR3 nucleotides are TGCAGTGCTCCTAAAGGGAGGCTCTCCTACGAGCAGTACTTC.

The chain has TRBV12-3 or TRBV12-4 and TRBJ2-1; 10 nucleotides align to TRBD2. V dropped 2 bases and J dropped 6; count of bases not matched to a gene: 1. This CDR3 is built from 14 residues. The CDR3 region is CASSLLAGANEQFF. CDR3 DNA: TGTGCCAGCAGTTTACTAGCGGGAGCCAATGAGCAGTTCTTC.

The gene calls are TRBV7-2 and TRBJ2-1, with D maybe TRBD2 (5 bases). Germline loops: CDR1 SGHTA, CDR2 FQGNSA. The CDR3 covers 15 residues. Between the trimmed V and J ends, which lost 1 base and 0 bases, there was a span of 7 bases. The CDR3, as DNA: TGTGCCAGCAGCTTAGGGACTTTCTCCTACAATGAGCAGTTCTTC. Its translation: CASSLGTFSYNEQFF. Supplemented by reference TRBV7-2 and TRBJ2-1, the full variable domain reads GAGVSQSPSNKVTEKGKDVELRCDPISGHTALYWYRQSLGQGLEFLIYFQGNSAPDKSGLPSDRFSAERTGGSVSTLTIQRTQQEDSAVYLCASSLGTFSYNEQFFGPGTRLTVL.

The chain joins TRBV29-1 to TRBJ2-3; TRBD1 matches at 8 bases. V lost 6 bases, J lost 3 bases, and 5 bases stayed unmatched. This CDR3 contains 13 residues. The V gene's germline CDR1 is SQVTM and CDR2 ANQGSEA. The CDR3 reads CSVPDRVTDTQYF. The CDR3 DNA follows: TGCAGCGTGCCGGACAGGGTGACAGATACGCAGTATTTT.

This clonotype was seen a few times. This rearrangement joins TRBV7-8 to TRBJ1-1; D may be TRBD1 (6 bases). The length of the CDR3 is 12 residues. V shed 6 bases and J shed 10 bases, with 15 bases lying between them. Germline V gene data show CDR1 as SGHVS and CDR2 as FQNEAQ. The CDR3 DNA reads TGTGCCAGCAGTGTGGGCGGGGGGCGAGCTTTCTTT. It translates to CASSVGGGRAFF.

This clonotype has just a few counts. V gene TRBV30 combines with J gene TRBJ1-2; 7 positions agree with TRBD1. The V gene end was trimmed by 3 bases and the J gene end by 7 bases; junction bases not matched to a gene: 2. CDR3 length: 11 amino acids. Germline V gene lookup returns CDR1 GTSNPN and CDR2 SVGIG (reference sequence). CDR3 sequence: CAWRDRAGYTF. CDR3 nucleotides: TGTGCCTGGAGAGACAGGGCTGGCTACACCTTC.

The chain combines TRBV6-2 or TRBV6-3 with TRBJ2-2; TRBD2 matches 8 bases. V was pared by 7 bases and J by 3 bases, with 7 bases of the junction left unmatched. Germline V CDR1 and CDR2: MNHEY, SVGEGT. This CDR3 has 15 amino acids. The CDR3 loop is CASTKGGLDTGELFF. Written as DNA, the CDR3 is TGTGCCAGCACCAAAGGGGGACTAGACACCGGGGAGCTGTTTTTT.

This chain links TRBV4-3 with TRBJ1-1; D is unresolved. Germline V CDR1 and CDR2: LGHNA, YSLEER. The CDR3 has 14 residues. With 1 base removed from V and 3 bases from J, the gap between germline ends came to 9 bases. The CDR3 nucleotides read TGCGCCAGCAGCCAAGGACTGACCCACACTGAAGCTTTCTTT. This encodes CASSQGLTHTEAFF.

This clonotype was seen only a few times. For the CDR3, the DNA is TGTGCCAGCTCACCACCGGGTAAACAACTCTACGAGCAGTACTTC. The encoded protein is CASSPPGKQLYEQYF. The chain links TRBV18 to TRBJ2-7; D not certain. This CDR3 region has 15 residues. CDR1 is KGHSH and CDR2 is LQKENI in the germline V gene. The ends were cut back, 0 bases at V and 3 bases at J, with 12 bases in the middle.

CDR3 DNA: TGTGCCAGCAGTTATGGCTTTCAGGGGAACACTGAAGCTTTCTTT. Residues: CASSYGFQGNTEAFF. J is TRBJ1-1 and V is TRBV6-5, with a weak D call TRBD1 (5 bases). The germline V and J ends were trimmed by 3 bases and 1 base, with 12 bases remaining between them. The CDR3 is 15 residues long. Germline V gene lookup returns CDR1 MNHEY and CDR2 SVGAGI.

The chain is built from TRBV12-3 or TRBV12-4 and TRBJ1-1, with TRBD1 matching over 7 bases. CDR3 length: 12 residues. Trimming cost V 1 base and J 8 bases; bases outside gene matches: 1. The CDR3 protein is CASSLGQGEAFF. The CDR3 DNA reads TGTGCCAGCAGTTTAGGACAGGGAGAAGCTTTCTTT.

The CDR3 nucleotides read TGTGCCAGCAGTTTTCCCCAGGGCGGAAACACCATATATTTT. Translating it yields CASSFPQGGNTIYF. The chain links TRBV12-3 or TRBV12-4 to TRBJ1-3; D possibly corresponds to TRBD1 (5 bases). The CDR3 runs to 14 residues. V lost 3 bases and J lost 4, with 10 bases in between.

This chain joins TRBV6-5 and TRBJ2-7, with D perhaps assigned TRBD1 or TRBD2 (5 bases each). Trimming removed 4 bases at V and 3 bases at J, with 13 bases between. The germline V gene has CDR1 MNHEY and CDR2 SVGAGI. The length of the CDR3 is 14 residues. CDR3 in amino acids: CASSSSGPSYEQYF. The CDR3 coding sequence is TGTGCCAGCAGTTCGTCGGGGCCTAGCTACGAGCAGTACTTC.

V and J are TRBV7-9 and TRBJ2-7, with 9 positions matching TRBD1. The CDR3 consists of 14 residues. Germline V lookup: CDR1 SEHNR, CDR2 FQNEAQ (reference sequence). V lost 5 bases and J lost 6; bases outside the gene matches: 8. CDR3 protein: CASSPRTGAAEQYF. The CDR3 DNA is TGTGCCAGCAGCCCCAGGACAGGGGCGGCCGAGCAGTACTTC.

This clonotype was seen a handful of times. This chain connects TRBV6-5 to TRBJ2-2, with D possibly matching TRBD2 (6 bases). Trimming took 5 bases from V and 0 from J, leaving 13 bases between them. The CDR3 is made up of 16 amino acids. The germline CDR1 and CDR2 sequences are MNHEY and SVGAGI. CDR3 coding DNA: TGTGCCAGCAGTGTTCTTTCGGGAGCGAACACCGGGGAGCTGTTTTTT. This sequence encodes CASSVLSGANTGELFF.